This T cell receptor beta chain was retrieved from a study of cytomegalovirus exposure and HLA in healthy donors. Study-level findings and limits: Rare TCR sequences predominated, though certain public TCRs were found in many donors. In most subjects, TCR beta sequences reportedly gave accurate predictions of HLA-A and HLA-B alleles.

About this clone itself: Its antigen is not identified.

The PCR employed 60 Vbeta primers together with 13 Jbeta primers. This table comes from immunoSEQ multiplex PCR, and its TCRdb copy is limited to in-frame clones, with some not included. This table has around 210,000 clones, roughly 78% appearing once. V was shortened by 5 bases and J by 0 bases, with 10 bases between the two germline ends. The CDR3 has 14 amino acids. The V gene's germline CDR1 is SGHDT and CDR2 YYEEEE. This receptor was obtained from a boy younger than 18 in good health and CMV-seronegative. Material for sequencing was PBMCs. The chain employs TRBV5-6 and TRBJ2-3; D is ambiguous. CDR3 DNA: TGTGCCAGCAGAGGAGCCACTAGCACAGATACGCAGTATTTT. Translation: CASRGATSTDTQYF.